This T cell receptor beta chain was identified during a study of CD8 T cells in Susac syndrome (dated by TCRdb to about 2019). Regarding the study in general: Whether CD8+ T cell activation and differentiation in Susac syndrome was antigen driven was tested using repertoire sequencing. CD8+ T cell repertoire clonality was compared between fewer than 13 healthy donors, approximately 14 Susac syndrome patients and roughly 15 multiple sclerosis patients. Beyond this particular receptor, the publication reports: The study acknowledged that relatively few individuals were included in the TCR sequencing and HLA analysis.

Here V drops 4 bases and J drops 0 bases, and the junction holds 2 bases not matched to any gene. Spanning cysteine to phenylalanine, the CDR3 consists of 15 amino acids. CDR3 DNA is the only sequence kept; it has 45 bases, read in frame from the first base. The germline V gene provides CDR1 LGHNA and CDR2 YSLEER. High-throughput TCR beta sequencing profiled peripheral blood CD8+ and CD4+ T cells from healthy donors, Susac syndrome patients and multiple sclerosis patients. Healthy donors were included as age- and sex-matched controls. Bulk CD8+ and CD4+ T cells were purified by magnetic negative isolation, whereas CD8+ TEMRA cells were enriched by FACS. Blood was drawn into EDTA tubes, processed within 24 hours, and PBMCs were isolated by density gradient centrifugation. PBMCs intended for TCR sequencing were cryopreserved in liquid nitrogen and thawed later in a water bath at 37 degrees C. A purity of at least 90% was achieved for sorted or isolated CD4+, CD8+ and CD8+ TEMRA cells.

RNA was extracted using the RNeasy kit, and roughly 0.5 to 1 microgram was reverse transcribed with random hexamers. The immunoSEQ multiplex PCR assay, covering 54 Vbeta and 13 Jbeta segments, was used to amplify TCR beta CDR3 regions. Bias from PCR amplification was corrected by using a synthetic template baseline for primer optimization and for computational correction. The published analysis was carried out like this. Reads were annotated to V, D and J genes according to IMGT and were analyzed with immunoSEQ Analyzer, with only productive sequences retained. Clonality was calculated as one minus the Shannon entropy normalized by log2 of the number of productive unique sequences. For each patient and control, public and private clones were evaluated within the 100 most prevalent clones. Susac-specific clones were defined as absent from healthy and MS cohorts, about 1,000 published viral clones and other ImmuneACCESS disease sequences. TCRdb reprocessing: public reads trimmed at Q25 with fastp, clones called with MiXCR, in-frame beta chains kept. Rows merge per CDR3 protein into single entries with the most common DNA and genes. What appears here as the V and J calls and clone size reflects TCRdb's work, not the paper's. This sample is represented by about 120,000 distinct CDR3 sequences; around 90% of them were singletons. Of the sample, about 0.12% is held by the ten largest clones.

About this clonotype: Its antigen has not been determined. It has no much larger one-base neighbor in the sample; base qualities were not kept.

The chain is made from TRBV4-3 and TRBJ2-1, with 8 bases matching TRBD2. The sample consisted of CD8+ T cells from PBMCs. This clonotype was sampled from a human donor in good health. The nucleotide sequence is given as TGCGCCAGCAGCCCGAGCGGGAGCTCCTACAATGAGCAGTTCTTC. Translated, this is CASSPSGSSYNEQFF.